The clone carrying this T cell receptor (beta chain) was found many times. The data derive from a study of blood T cells in healthy people across ages. The CDR3 contains 15 residues. Unmatched junction bases numbered 5, after V lost 0 bases and J lost 3 bases. The V gene's germline CDR1 is DFQATT and CDR2 SNEGSKA (reference sequence). Next came a second PCR, run for about 7 to 12 cycles, which used a sample-barcoded 5' primer along with a J-beta primer mix. TCRdb redid the calling of the 5' RACE reads with MiXCR, one entry per CDR3 protein. Found here are about 510,000 distinct CDR3 sequences, about a quarter of them singletons; the top ten hold over 3.5%. This same sample was also taken into another study, of T cells of mothers and their children. As reported in that work: For unrelated pairs as for related ones, thymic selection shapes TCR recombination output similarly.

The source material was blood. The origin of this receptor is a boy between 2 and 10 years old in good health. V is TRBV20-1 and J is TRBJ1-3; 7 bases match TRBD1. The DNA for the CDR3 is TGCAGTGCTAGAGAGTTGACAGGGTATGGAAACACCATATATTTT. Translating it yields CSARELTGYGNTIYF.